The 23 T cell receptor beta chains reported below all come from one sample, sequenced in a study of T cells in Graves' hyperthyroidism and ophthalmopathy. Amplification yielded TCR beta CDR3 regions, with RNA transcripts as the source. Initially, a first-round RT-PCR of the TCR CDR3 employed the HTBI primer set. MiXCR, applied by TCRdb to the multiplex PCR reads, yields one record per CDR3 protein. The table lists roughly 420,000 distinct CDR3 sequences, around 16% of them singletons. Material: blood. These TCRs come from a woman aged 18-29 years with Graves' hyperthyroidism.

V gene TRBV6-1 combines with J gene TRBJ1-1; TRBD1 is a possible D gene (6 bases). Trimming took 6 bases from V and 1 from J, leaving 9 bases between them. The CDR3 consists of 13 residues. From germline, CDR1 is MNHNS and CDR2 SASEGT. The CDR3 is CASRDSSNTEAFF. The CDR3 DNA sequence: TGTGCCAGCAGGGACAGTTCGAACACTGAAGCTTTCTTT.

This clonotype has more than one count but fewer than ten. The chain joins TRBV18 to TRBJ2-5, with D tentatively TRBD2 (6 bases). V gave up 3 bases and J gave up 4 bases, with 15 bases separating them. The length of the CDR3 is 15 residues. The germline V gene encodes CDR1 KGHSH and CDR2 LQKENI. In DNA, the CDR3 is TGTGCCAGCTCACCCCCCGGGCGGCGGGGAGAGACCCAGTACTTC. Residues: CASSPPGRRGETQYF.

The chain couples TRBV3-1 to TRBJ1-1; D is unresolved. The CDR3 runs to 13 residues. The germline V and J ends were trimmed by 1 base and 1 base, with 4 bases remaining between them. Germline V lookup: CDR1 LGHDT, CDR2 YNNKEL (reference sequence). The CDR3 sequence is CASSQGSNTEAFF. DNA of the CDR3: TGTGCCAGCAGCCAAGGTTCGAACACTGAAGCTTTCTTT.

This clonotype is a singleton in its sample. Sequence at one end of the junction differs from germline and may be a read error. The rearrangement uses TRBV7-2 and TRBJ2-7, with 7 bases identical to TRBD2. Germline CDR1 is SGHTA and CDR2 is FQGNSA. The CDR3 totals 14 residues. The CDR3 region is CASSSGLLPYEQHF. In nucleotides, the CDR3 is TGTGCCAGCAGCTCGGGACTACTCCCCTACGAGCAGCACTTC.

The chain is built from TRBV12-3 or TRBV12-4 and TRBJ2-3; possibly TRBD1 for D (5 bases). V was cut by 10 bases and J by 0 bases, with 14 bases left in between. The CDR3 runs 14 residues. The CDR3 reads CATTRGASTDTQYF. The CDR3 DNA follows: TGTGCCACCACTCGTGGGGCTAGCACAGATACGCAGTATTTT.

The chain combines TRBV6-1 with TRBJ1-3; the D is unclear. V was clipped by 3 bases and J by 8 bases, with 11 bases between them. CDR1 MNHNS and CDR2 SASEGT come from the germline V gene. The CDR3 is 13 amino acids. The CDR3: CASSDGGLYTIYF. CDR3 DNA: TGTGCCAGCAGTGACGGAGGGTTGTACACCATATATTTT.

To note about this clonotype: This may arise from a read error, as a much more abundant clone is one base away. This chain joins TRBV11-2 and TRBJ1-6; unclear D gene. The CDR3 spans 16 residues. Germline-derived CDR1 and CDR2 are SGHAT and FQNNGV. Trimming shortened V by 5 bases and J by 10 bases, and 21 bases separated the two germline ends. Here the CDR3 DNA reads TGTGCCAGCAGCCTGCTTATGCGAAAGGCCCGGTCACCCCTCCACTTT. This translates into CASSLLMRKARSPLHF.

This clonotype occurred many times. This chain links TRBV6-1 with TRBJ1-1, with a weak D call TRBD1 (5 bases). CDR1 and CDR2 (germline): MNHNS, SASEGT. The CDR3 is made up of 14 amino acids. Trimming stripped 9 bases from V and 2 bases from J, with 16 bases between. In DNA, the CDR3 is TGTGCCAGTGCTTTCATACAGGTAAACACTGAAGCTTTCTTT. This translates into CASAFIQVNTEAFF.

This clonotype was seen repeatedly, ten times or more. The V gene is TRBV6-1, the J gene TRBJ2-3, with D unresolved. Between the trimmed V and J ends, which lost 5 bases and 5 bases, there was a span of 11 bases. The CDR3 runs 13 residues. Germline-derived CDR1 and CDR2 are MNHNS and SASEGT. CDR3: CASSPIVGDTQYF. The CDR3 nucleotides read TGTGCCAGCAGTCCAATAGTAGGAGATACGCAGTATTTT.

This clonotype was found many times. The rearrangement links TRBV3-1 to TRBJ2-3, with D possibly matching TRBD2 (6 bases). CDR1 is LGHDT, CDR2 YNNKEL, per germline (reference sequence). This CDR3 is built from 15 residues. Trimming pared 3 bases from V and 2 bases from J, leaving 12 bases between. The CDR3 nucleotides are TGTGCCAGCAGCCAGGGGGGAGAAACCACAGATACGCAGTATTTT. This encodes CASSQGGETTDTQYF.

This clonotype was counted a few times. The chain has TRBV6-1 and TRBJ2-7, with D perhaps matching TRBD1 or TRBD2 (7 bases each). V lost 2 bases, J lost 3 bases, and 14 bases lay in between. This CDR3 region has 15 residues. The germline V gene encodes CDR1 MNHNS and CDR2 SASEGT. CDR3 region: CASSEIPGGDYEQYF. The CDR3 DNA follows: TGTGCCAGCAGTGAAATCCCAGGGGGGGACTACGAGCAGTACTTC.

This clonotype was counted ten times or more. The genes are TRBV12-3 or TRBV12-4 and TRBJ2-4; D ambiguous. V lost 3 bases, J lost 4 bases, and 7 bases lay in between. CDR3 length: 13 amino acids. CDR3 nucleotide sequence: TGTGCCAGCAGTTTCGTCCTGAAAAACATTCAGTACTTC. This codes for CASSFVLKNIQYF.

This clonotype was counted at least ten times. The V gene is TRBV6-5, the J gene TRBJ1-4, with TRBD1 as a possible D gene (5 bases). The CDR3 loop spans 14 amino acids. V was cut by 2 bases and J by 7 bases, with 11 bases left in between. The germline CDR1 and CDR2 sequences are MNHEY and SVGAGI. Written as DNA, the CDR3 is TGTGCCAGCAGTTACGGACACCGCGGTGAAAAACTGTTTTTT. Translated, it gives CASSYGHRGEKLFF.

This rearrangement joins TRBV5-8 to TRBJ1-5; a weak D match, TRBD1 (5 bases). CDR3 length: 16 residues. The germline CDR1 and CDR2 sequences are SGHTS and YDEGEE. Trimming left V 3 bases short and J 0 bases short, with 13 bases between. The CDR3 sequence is CASSSIRQISNQPQHF. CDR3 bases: TGTGCCAGCAGCTCCATTAGACAGATTAGCAATCAGCCCCAGCATTTT.

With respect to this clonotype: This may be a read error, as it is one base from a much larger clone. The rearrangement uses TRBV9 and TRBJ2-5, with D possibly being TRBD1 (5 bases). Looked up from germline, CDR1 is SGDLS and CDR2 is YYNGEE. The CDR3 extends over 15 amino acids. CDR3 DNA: TGTGCCAGCAGCGCCGGACACAGCGACCAAGAGACCCAGCACTTC. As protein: CASSAGHSDQETQHF.

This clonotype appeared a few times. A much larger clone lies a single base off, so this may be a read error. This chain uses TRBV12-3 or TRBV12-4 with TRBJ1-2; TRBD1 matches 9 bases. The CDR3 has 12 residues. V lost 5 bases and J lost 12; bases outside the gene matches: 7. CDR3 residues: CASSPGQGSHTF. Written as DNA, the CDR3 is TGTGCCAGCAGTCCAGGACAGGGGAGCCACACCTTC.

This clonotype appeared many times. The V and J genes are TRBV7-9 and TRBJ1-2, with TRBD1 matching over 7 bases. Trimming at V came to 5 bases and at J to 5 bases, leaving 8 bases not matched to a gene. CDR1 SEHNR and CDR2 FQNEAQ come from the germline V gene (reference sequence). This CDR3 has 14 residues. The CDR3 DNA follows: TGTGCCAGCAGCCGTGACAGGGAAGGGTATGGCTACACCTTC. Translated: CASSRDREGYGYTF. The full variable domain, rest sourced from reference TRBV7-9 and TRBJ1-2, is DTGVSQNPRHKITKRGQNVTFRCDPISEHNRLYWYRQTLGQGPEFLTYFQNEAQLEKSRLLSDRFSAERPKGSFSTLEIQRTEQGDSAMYLCASSRDREGYGYTFGSGTRLTVV.

CDR3 region: CASSYSTEEIGNQPQHF. CDR3 in DNA: TGTGCCAGCAGTTACTCCACGGAGGAAATTGGCAATCAGCCCCAGCATTTT. The V call is TRBV6-2 or TRBV6-3, the J call TRBJ1-5; D is unclear. With 0 bases removed from V and 2 bases from J, the gap between germline ends came to 14 bases. The germline CDR1 and CDR2 sequences are MNHEY and SVGEGT. CDR3 length equals 17 residues.

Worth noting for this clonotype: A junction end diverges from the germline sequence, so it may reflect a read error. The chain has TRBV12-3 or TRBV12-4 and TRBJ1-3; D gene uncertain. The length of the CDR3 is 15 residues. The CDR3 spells CASSLQTFSGNSIYF. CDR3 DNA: TGTGCCAGCAGTTTACAGACTTTCTCTGGAAACAGCATATATTTT.

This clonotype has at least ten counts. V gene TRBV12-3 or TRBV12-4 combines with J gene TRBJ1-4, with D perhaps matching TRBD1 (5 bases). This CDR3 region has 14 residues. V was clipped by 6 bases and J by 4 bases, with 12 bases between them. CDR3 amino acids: CASRPGRFNEKLFF. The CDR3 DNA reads TGTGCCAGCAGACCGGGACGGTTTAATGAAAAACTGTTTTTT.

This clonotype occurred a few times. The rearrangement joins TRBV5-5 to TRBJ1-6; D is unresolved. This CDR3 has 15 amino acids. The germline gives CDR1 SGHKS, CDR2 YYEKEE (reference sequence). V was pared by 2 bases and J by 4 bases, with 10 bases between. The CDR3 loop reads CASSLRWRYNSPLHF. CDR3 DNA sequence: TGTGCCAGCAGCTTAAGGTGGCGGTATAATTCACCCCTCCACTTT.

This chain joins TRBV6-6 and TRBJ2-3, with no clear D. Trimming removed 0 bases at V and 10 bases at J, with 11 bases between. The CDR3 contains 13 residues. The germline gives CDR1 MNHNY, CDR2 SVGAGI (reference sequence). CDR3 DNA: TGTGCCAGCAGTTACTCCCCCGAATCCGCGCAGTATTTT. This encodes CASSYSPESAQYF.

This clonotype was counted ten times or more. CDR3 amino acids: CASQTGNNSPLHF. For the CDR3, the DNA is TGCGCCAGCCAGACAGGGAATAATTCACCCCTCCACTTT. The chain is built from TRBV5-1 and TRBJ1-6, with 7 positions matching TRBD1. CDR3 length equals 13 residues. The V and J ends lost 7 bases and 5 bases, in that order; junction bases with no gene match: 3. Germline V gene lookup returns CDR1 SGHRS and CDR2 YFSETQ.